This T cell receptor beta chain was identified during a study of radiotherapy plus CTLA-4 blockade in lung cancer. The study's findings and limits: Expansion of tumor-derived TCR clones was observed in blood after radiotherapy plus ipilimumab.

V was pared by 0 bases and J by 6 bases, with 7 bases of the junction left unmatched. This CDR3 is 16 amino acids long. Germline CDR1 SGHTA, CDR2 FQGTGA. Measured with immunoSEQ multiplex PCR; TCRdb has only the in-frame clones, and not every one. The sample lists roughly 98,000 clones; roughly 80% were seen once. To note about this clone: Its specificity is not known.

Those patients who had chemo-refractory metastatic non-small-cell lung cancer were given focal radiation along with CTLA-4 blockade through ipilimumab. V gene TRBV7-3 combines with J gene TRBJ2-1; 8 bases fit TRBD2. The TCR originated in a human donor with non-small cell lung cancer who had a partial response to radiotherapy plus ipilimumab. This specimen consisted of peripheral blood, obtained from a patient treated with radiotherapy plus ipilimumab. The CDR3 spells CASSLTSASGSNEQFF. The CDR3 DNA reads TGTGCCAGCAGCTTAACGTCTGCTAGCGGGTCCAATGAGCAGTTCTTC.